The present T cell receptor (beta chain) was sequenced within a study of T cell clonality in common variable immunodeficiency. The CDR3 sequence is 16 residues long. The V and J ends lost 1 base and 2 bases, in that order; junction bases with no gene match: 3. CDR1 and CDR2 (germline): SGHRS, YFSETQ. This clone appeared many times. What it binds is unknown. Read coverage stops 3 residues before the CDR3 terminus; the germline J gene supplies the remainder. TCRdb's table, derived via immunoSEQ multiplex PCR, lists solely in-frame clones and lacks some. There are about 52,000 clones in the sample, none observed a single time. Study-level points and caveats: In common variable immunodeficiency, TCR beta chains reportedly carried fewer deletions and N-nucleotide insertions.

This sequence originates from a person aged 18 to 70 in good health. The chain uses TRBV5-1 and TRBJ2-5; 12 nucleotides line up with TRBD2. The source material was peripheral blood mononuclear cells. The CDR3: CASSLTSGGLQETQYF. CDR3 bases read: TGCGCCAGCAGCTTGACTAGCGGGGGGCTTCAAGAGACC.